The 20 T cell receptor beta chains reported below all come from one sample, sequenced in a study of T cell repertoires in cytomegalovirus infection. One entry per CDR3 protein results from TCRdb running MiXCR on the reads. The profile shows 200,000 or so distinct CDR3 sequences, approximately 19% of them singletons. The sequenced material came from PBMCs. The source of these receptors is a human donor in good health (CMV status not recorded). Some clones in this sample may be carry-over from other donors' samples.

The table lists this clonotype with a count of one. The V and J genes are TRBV4-1 and TRBJ1-4; no firm D call. Germline V CDR1 and CDR2: MGHRA, YSYEKL. There are 12 residues in the CDR3. Trimming pared 4 bases from V and 3 bases from J, leaving 3 bases between. The CDR3 region is CASSLPNEKLFF. CDR3 DNA: TGCGCCAGCAGCCTCCCTAATGAAAAACTGTTTTTT.

This clonotype was picked up a small number of times. The chain is built from TRBV5-1 and TRBJ2-7; tentatively, D is TRBD2 (7 bases). The CDR3 covers 16 residues. V was pared by 4 bases and J by 0 bases, with 17 bases between. The germline V gene encodes CDR1 SGHRS and CDR2 YFSETQ. CDR3 coding DNA: TGCGCCAGCAGCCCGAGGGGGGGGCCTTACTCCTACGAGCAGTACTTC. It translates to CASSPRGGPYSYEQYF.

This clonotype occurred many times. This sequence joins TRBV6-2 or TRBV6-3 and TRBJ1-1; D unclear. CDR1 is MNHEY and CDR2 is SVGEGT in the germline V gene. V lost 6 bases and J 7 bases, leaving 9 bases between the germline ends. This CDR3 has 11 amino acids. CDR3 DNA: TGTGCCAGCAGGTATGTGAGTGAAGCTTTCTTT. Translated, it gives CASRYVSEAFF.

This clonotype was counted between two and nine times. J is TRBJ2-3 and V is TRBV20-1; 13 bases are shared with TRBD2. Germline V gives CDR1 DFQATT, CDR2 SNEGSKA (reference sequence). J lost 11 bases, V lost 7 bases, and 9 bases had no gene match. CDR3 length: 13 amino acids. CDR3 amino acids: CSGGTSGDRGQYF. The CDR3 nucleotides read TGCAGTGGCGGGACTAGCGGGGACAGGGGGCAGTATTTT.

As for this clonotype: Possible read error: a much larger clone is one base away. This chain links TRBV12-3 or TRBV12-4 with TRBJ2-5; 11 nucleotides line up with TRBD2. The CDR3 totals 16 residues. V lost 7 bases, J lost 4 bases, and 11 bases stayed unmatched. CDR3 region: CASTLDSGRAGETQYF. The DNA of the CDR3 is TGTGCCAGCACCCTCGATAGCGGGAGGGCGGGAGAGACCCAGTACTTC.

V and J are TRBV5-1 and TRBJ2-2; no definite D call. Germline values: CDR1 SGHRS, CDR2 YFSETQ. The V end lost 8 bases, the J end lost 0 bases, and 11 bases lay between the germline ends. CDR3 length equals 14 residues. CDR3 sequence (DNA): TGCGCCAGTCGACGGATCGCGAACACCGGGGAGCTGTTTTTT. Translating it yields CASRRIANTGELFF.

This sequence joins TRBV12-3 or TRBV12-4 and TRBJ2-7; D not certain. V shed 5 bases and J shed 1 base, with 18 bases lying between them. The CDR3 spans 16 residues. As DNA, the CDR3 is TGTGCCAGCAGTCCAAGCCCGCCGGGCCTTTCCTACGAGCAGTACTTC. Amino acids: CASSPSPPGLSYEQYF.

CDR3 DNA sequence: TGTGCCAGCAGACTGGGACAATGGAATCAGCCCCAGCATTTT. Translating it yields CASRLGQWNQPQHF. This chain links TRBV28 with TRBJ1-5, with D perhaps matching TRBD1 (6 bases). Trimming took 6 bases from V and 4 from J, leaving 13 bases between them. CDR1 MDHEN and CDR2 SYDVKM come from the germline V gene. The CDR3 consists of 14 residues.

The chain links TRBV20-1 to TRBJ1-4; D not certain. Trimming removed 3 bases at V and 8 bases at J, with 22 bases between. The CDR3 is made up of 16 amino acids. The germline V gene has CDR1 DFQATT and CDR2 SNEGSKA (reference sequence). This CDR3 reads CSARSTARRKGEKLFF. CDR3 in DNA: TGCAGTGCTAGGTCGACGGCTAGGCGGAAGGGAGAAAAACTGTTTTTT.

This clonotype was recorded a few times. The chain uses TRBV5-1 and TRBJ1-2; 8 nucleotides agree with TRBD1. The J segment lost 4 bases and the V segment lost 3 bases, leaving 5 bases of the junction unmatched. Germline V CDR1 and CDR2: SGHRS, YFSETQ. CDR3 size: 14 residues. This CDR3 reads CASSSGTGSYGYTF. CDR3 in DNA: TGCGCCAGCAGCTCCGGGACAGGATCCTATGGCTACACCTTC. The full variable domain, rest sourced from reference TRBV5-1 and TRBJ1-2, is KAGVTQTPRYLIKTRGQQVTLSCSPISGHRSVSWYQQTPGQGLQFLFEYFSETQRNKGNFPGRFSGRQFSNSRSEMNVSTLELGDSALYLCASSSGTGSYGYTFGSGTRLTVV.

This clonotype was recorded at least ten times. V and J are TRBV28 and TRBJ1-4; D is perhaps TRBD1 (5 bases). V lost 2 bases to trimming and J lost 7 bases, with 8 bases between them. Germline V gene sequence: CDR1 MDHEN, CDR2 SYDVKM. The CDR3 is made up of 13 amino acids. CDR3 in amino acids: CASSLGGSEKLFF. CDR3 in DNA: TGTGCCAGCAGTTTAGGGGGTAGTGAAAAACTGTTTTTT.

This clonotype was seen ten or more times. The V and J genes are TRBV7-2 and TRBJ1-2, with unresolved D. The CDR3 runs 13 residues. Germline V gene data show CDR1 as SGHTA and CDR2 as FQGNSA. The ends were cut back, 3 bases at V and 5 bases at J, with 10 bases in the middle. The CDR3 DNA reads as TGTGCCAGCAGCTTGATCACGGAATATGGCTACACCTTC. This gives the protein CASSLITEYGYTF. Looking up the rest from reference TRBV7-2 and TRBJ1-2 gives the full variable domain: GAGVSQSPSNKVTEKGKDVELRCDPISGHTALYWYRQSLGQGLEFLIYFQGNSAPDKSGLPSDRFSAERTGGSVSTLTIQRTQQEDSAVYLCASSLITEYGYTFGSGTRLTVV.

Many counts were recorded for this clonotype. CDR3 nucleotide sequence: TGTGCCAGCGAGGGACCTCCGAATGAAAAACTGTTTTTT. Protein sequence: CASEGPPNEKLFF. The J gene is TRBJ1-4, the V gene TRBV7-2, with TRBD1 as a possible D gene (5 bases). Germline V gives CDR1 SGHTA, CDR2 FQGNSA. V lost 8 bases to trimming and J lost 5 bases, with 12 bases between them. The CDR3 consists of 13 residues.

At least ten counts were recorded for this clonotype. V is TRBV7-2 and J is TRBJ2-2; a weak D match, TRBD2 (6 bases). V gave up 5 bases and J gave up 4 bases, with 14 bases separating them. The germline V gene encodes CDR1 SGHTA and CDR2 FQGNSA. The CDR3 is 15 amino acids. In DNA form, the CDR3 reads TGTGCCAGCAGCCCCTTAGCGGACTCCACCGGGGAGCTGTTTTTT. Its protein is CASSPLADSTGELFF.

This clonotype was counted between two and nine times. V gene TRBV5-1 combines with J gene TRBJ2-3; possibly TRBD1 for D (6 bases). Per the germline V gene, CDR1 is SGHRS and CDR2 is YFSETQ. This CDR3 has 15 amino acids. Trimming removed 0 bases at V and 6 bases at J, with 14 bases between. The CDR3 reads CASSLDLGALDTQYF. CDR3 DNA sequence: TGCGCCAGCAGCTTGGATTTGGGGGCCCTGGATACGCAGTATTTT.

This clonotype was observed a handful of times. The chain has TRBV11-2 and TRBJ2-5; D tentatively reads TRBD1 or TRBD2 (5 bases each). With 0 bases removed from V and 10 bases from J, the gap between germline ends came to 12 bases. Germline V CDR1 and CDR2: SGHAT, FQNNGV. The CDR3 runs 13 residues. This chain's CDR3 is CASSLELGENQYF. The CDR3 DNA follows: TGTGCCAGCAGCTTAGAACTGGGGGAAAACCAGTACTTC.

V and J are TRBV19 and TRBJ2-7; 11 bases are shared with TRBD1. The ends lost 6 bases at V and 2 bases at J; junction bases unmatched: 6. This CDR3 spans 15 amino acids. Per the germline V gene, CDR1 is LNHDA and CDR2 is SQIVND (reference sequence). The CDR3 DNA reads TGTGCCAGTAGCCAGGACAGGGGGCCTCCCTACGAGCAGTACTTC. This gives the protein CASSQDRGPPYEQYF.

Worth noting for this clonotype: A clone one base away is much larger, so this may be a read error. The chain has TRBV29-1 and TRBJ2-2; D perhaps matches TRBD2 (5 bases). The CDR3 has 14 amino acids. Germline V gene sequence: CDR1 SQVTM, CDR2 ANQGSEA. The CDR3: CGVGRDHNTGELFF. The CDR3 coding sequence is TGCGGCGTTGGCCGGGATCATAACACCGGGGAGCTGTTTTTT.

J is TRBJ1-5 and V is TRBV6-2 or TRBV6-3; 12 bases are a match to TRBD1. Germline CDR1 and CDR2: MNHEY and SVGEGT. The V segment lost 7 bases and the J segment 5 bases; nucleotides outside the gene matches: 6. This CDR3 spans 15 amino acids. Here the CDR3 reads CASNAGTGGYQPQHF. The CDR3 DNA is TGTGCCAGCAACGCCGGGACAGGGGGCTATCAGCCCCAGCATTTT.

This clonotype was detected a few times. The V gene is TRBV7-8, the J gene TRBJ2-1, with TRBD1 matching 9 bases. The CDR3 covers 17 residues. The germline V gene has CDR1 SGHVS and CDR2 FQNEAQ. V dropped 7 bases and J dropped 6; count of bases not matched to a gene: 16. CDR3 DNA: TGTGCCAGCACGGGGTCCGTTTGGGGGACAGGGTCCAATGAGCAGTTCTTC. Protein product: CASTGSVWGTGSNEQFF.